These 9 T cell receptor beta chains came from one sample sequenced in a study of blood T cell repertoires in COVID-19 (dated by TCRdb to between 2020 and 2021). The library was generated by the immunoSEQ multiplex PCR assay. The immuneACCESS repertoire file appears here via TCRdb, limited to in-frame rearrangements. These files lack a portion of the clones; in checked studies, under half of the deficit traces to unresolved V genes, and the cause of the others is not known. This sample comprises under 450,000 clones, about 88% of them detected only once. The top ten clonotypes cover about 3% of the sample. The sequenced sample was PBMCs or T cells enriched from blood (not recorded which). The receptors come from a woman in her 30s who had recovered from COVID-19.

The V call is TRBV5-1, the J call TRBJ2-7, with 11 bases identical to TRBD2. V lost 4 bases to trimming and J lost 0 bases; unmatched junction nucleotides: 6. The CDR3 has 16 amino acids. Germline V CDR1 and CDR2: SGHRS, YFSETQ. CDR3 in DNA: TGCGCCAGCAGCGGGAGGACTAGCGGGCTCTCCTACGAGCAGTACTTC. This encodes CASSGRTSGLSYEQYF.

J is TRBJ1-6 and V is TRBV7-8; TRBD1 aligns across 7 bases. J was trimmed by 5 bases and V by 5 bases; bases with no gene match: 6. CDR1 is SGHVS, CDR2 FQNEAQ, per germline. The CDR3 extends over 15 amino acids. The chain's CDR3 is CASSQGTANNSPLHF. In DNA form, the CDR3 reads TGTGCCAGCAGCCAAGGGACAGCTAATAATTCACCCCTCCACTTT.

DNA for the CDR3: TGTGCCAGCAGCTTATTTTCCGCGGGAAGCCCCTACGAGCAGTACTTC. It specifies CASSLFSAGSPYEQYF. This chain links TRBV7-2 with TRBJ2-7; maybe TRBD2 (6 bases). The V gene lost 2 bases and the J gene lost 2 bases, with 16 bases spanning the gap. Germline values: CDR1 SGHTA, CDR2 FQGNSA. This CDR3 is 16 amino acids long.

The rearrangement links TRBV6-5 to TRBJ1-6; D may be TRBD1 (5 bases). There are 15 residues in the CDR3. Deletions cut 2 bases from V and 7 bases from J, with 12 bases between. The V gene's germline CDR1 is MNHEY and CDR2 SVGAGI. CDR3 loop: CASSYRGSPNSPLHF. The CDR3 coding sequence is TGTGCCAGCAGTTACCGGGGGAGTCCGAATTCACCCCTCCACTTT.

The gene calls are TRBV5-5 and TRBJ1-1; D remains unclear. V lost 1 base, J lost 3 bases, and 10 bases lay in between. The CDR3 totals 14 residues. Germline V lookup: CDR1 SGHKS, CDR2 YYEKEE (reference sequence). CDR3 in DNA: TGTGCCAGCAGCTTGAGACTCTCCGACACTGAAGCTTTCTTT. Amino acids: CASSLRLSDTEAFF.

V gene TRBV5-1 combines with J gene TRBJ2-1; 12 nucleotides line up with TRBD2. The CDR3 extends over 16 amino acids. V lost 4 bases and J lost 0; bases outside the gene matches: 2. Looked up from germline, CDR1 is SGHRS and CDR2 is YFSETQ. CDR3 in amino acids: CASSVLAGGSYNEQFF. The DNA for the CDR3 is TGCGCCAGCAGCGTACTAGCGGGGGGCTCCTACAATGAGCAGTTCTTC.

This clone was counted only a few times. The chain is built from TRBV7-9 and TRBJ2-7; 11 bases match TRBD2. CDR1 SEHNR and CDR2 FQNEAQ come from the germline V gene (reference sequence). V lost 9 bases, J lost 1 base, and 5 bases stayed unmatched. This CDR3 is 14 amino acids long. The CDR3 bases are TGTGCCAGGGGAACTAGCGGGAGTTCCTACGAGCAGTACTTC. It translates to CARGTSGSSYEQYF.

V gene TRBV4-2 combines with J gene TRBJ2-3; TRBD2 agrees at 10 bases. Unmatched junction bases numbered 7, after V lost 3 bases and J lost 1 base. The length of the CDR3 is 17 residues. CDR1 and CDR2 (germline): LGHNA, YNFKEQ. CDR3 region: CASSHASGTSGTDTQYF. CDR3 sequence (DNA): TGTGCCAGCAGCCACGCCTCCGGGACTAGCGGCACAGATACGCAGTATTTT.

The rearrangement links TRBV27 to TRBJ2-7; 7 positions agree with TRBD2. The CDR3 is 17 amino acids. Trimming at V came to 6 bases and at J to 3 bases, leaving 17 bases not matched to a gene. CDR1 and CDR2 from the germline V gene are MNHEY and SMNVEV (reference sequence). CDR3 DNA sequence: TGTGCCAGCAGCCCATCCAAGCGGGACCTCAATTTCTACGAGCAGTACTTC. It encodes CASSPSKRDLNFYEQYF.